This T cell receptor beta chain was profiled in a study of shared clonotypes between healthy human individuals. Background on the study: Three plates each covered CD4 naive and memory; CD8 naive two, CD8 memory one.

This clone was recorded only once. Its antigen remains unknown. Study-level results: Generation probabilities were higher for clonotypes shared across all four sorted-subset donors than for unshared ones.

CD8 cells classed as naive were CD45RO-negative and positively selected for CCR7, excluding terminally differentiated effector memory CD45RA+ cells. All donors qualified as healthy HIV-negative adults and had experienced no recent acute infections or vaccinations. The CDR3 covers 15 residues. Germline V gene sequence: CDR1 MNHNY, CDR2 SVGAGI (reference sequence). Trimming cost V 5 bases and J 3 bases, with 16 bases left between them. In the authors' workflow: Sequence data from immunoSEQ were junction-only and lacked quality scores; consequently, filtering differed. Data came from immunoSEQ multiplex PCR; TCRdb stores just in-frame clones and leaves some out. V, J and clone size are those of that table, while D and trimming were read from the DNA. The table shows around 2.1 million clones, with 93% occurring only once.

The source is a man in his late teens or twenties in good health. Some clones in this sample may be carry-over from other donors' samples. Sequences were obtained from naive CD8+ T cells from PBMCs. The chain has TRBV6-6 and TRBJ1-2; D unclear. The CDR3 DNA follows: TGTGCCAGCAGTGACACCCGGGCCCCCTACTATGGCTACACCTTC. It codes for CASSDTRAPYYGYTF.